Each of the 11 T cell receptor beta chains below was sequenced from the same sample in a study of beta chain features in type 1 diabetes. These receptors have no identified antigens. The investigators reverse transcribed all of the isolated RNA, so they sequenced expressed TCRB transcripts. Sequenced by immunoSEQ multiplex PCR; TCRdb stores in-frame clones only, minus some. This sample has around 150,000 clones, with 6.5% to 10% found just once. Notes on the study in general: Type 1 diabetes patients had moderately but significantly shorter TCRB CDR3s in all four CD4+ subsets.

Material: central memory CD4+ T cells from blood. These receptors all stem from a young woman with type 1 diabetes.

The gene calls are TRBV6-6 and TRBJ1-1; the D is unclear. The CDR3 is 11 residues long. Germline V gene data show CDR1 as MNHNY and CDR2 as SVGAGI (reference sequence). V was shortened by 7 bases and J by 6 bases, with 9 bases between the two germline ends. The CDR3 DNA reads TGTGCCAGCATCAGAACCGCTGAAGCTTTCTTT. Protein: CASIRTAEAFF.

This clone was detected a few times. CDR3 amino acids: CASSLGEGRRDEQFF. CDR3 nucleotides: TGTGCCAGCAGCTTAGGGGAAGGTAGGAGGGATGAGCAGTTCTTC. The chain has TRBV7-9 and TRBJ2-1; D is perhaps TRBD2 (6 bases). CDR3 size: 15 residues. Trimming left V 1 base short and J 8 bases short, with 15 bases between. The germline CDR1 and CDR2 sequences are SEHNR and FQNEAQ (reference sequence).

The rearrangement links TRBV7-2 to TRBJ2-1; 8 nucleotides agree with TRBD2. V shed 3 bases, J shed 10 bases, and the junction held 8 bases outside the gene matches. Germline V gene data show CDR1 as SGHTA and CDR2 as FQGNSA. The CDR3 is made up of 14 amino acids. CDR3 DNA sequence: TGTGCCAGCAGCTTTCGGGGGGGGTTAGGGGAGCAGTTCTTC. Translation: CASSFRGGLGEQFF.

This clone was detected only a few times. The chain couples TRBV5-1 to TRBJ2-5, with D perhaps matching TRBD2 (6 bases). The CDR3 extends over 11 amino acids. Looked up from germline, CDR1 is SGHRS and CDR2 is YFSETQ. Trimming removed 1 base from V and 9 bases from J, with 7 bases in between. The CDR3 sequence: CASSLSGAQYF. The CDR3 DNA follows: TGCGCCAGCAGCTTGTCGGGGGCCCAGTACTTC.

This clone was seen a few times. The chain joins TRBV9 to TRBJ2-5; maybe TRBD2 (6 bases). The CDR3 is 16 amino acids. V lost 2 bases to trimming and J lost 3 bases, with 17 bases between them. Germline CDR1 reads SGDLS; CDR2 reads YYNGEE. For the CDR3, the DNA is TGTGCCAGCAGCGTCTTTCAAGGGAGGAGTGAAGAGACCCAGTACTTC. Its protein product is CASSVFQGRSEETQYF.

In this sample, this clone turned up once. The gene calls are TRBV6-1 and TRBJ2-1, with 8 bases aligning to TRBD1. There are 14 residues in the CDR3. The germline gives CDR1 MNHNS, CDR2 SASEGT. The V and J ends lost 4 bases and 7 bases, in that order; junction bases with no gene match: 6. The chain's CDR3 is CASSAWTGTNEQFF. CDR3 sequence (DNA): TGTGCCAGCAGTGCCTGGACAGGGACGAATGAGCAGTTCTTC.

V and J are TRBV5-6 and TRBJ1-1, with TRBD1 as a possible D gene (5 bases). CDR3 length equals 14 residues. Germline CDR1 SGHDT, CDR2 YYEEEE. V dropped 4 bases and J dropped 3 bases, with 13 bases sitting between them. The chain's CDR3 is CASSHWGGDTEAFF. The CDR3 DNA sequence: TGTGCCAGCAGCCACTGGGGGGGGGACACTGAAGCTTTCTTT. Full variable domain (remainder filled in from reference TRBV5-6 and TRBJ1-1): DAGVTQSPTHLIKTRGQQVTLRCSPKSGHDTVSWYQQALGQGPQFIFQYYEEEERQRGNFPDRFSGHQFPNYSSELNVNALLLGDSALYLCASSHWGGDTEAFFGQGTRLTVV.

V is TRBV28 and J is TRBJ2-7; tentatively, D is TRBD1 (6 bases). The CDR3 covers 13 residues. V shed 7 bases and J shed 2 bases, with 12 bases lying between them. From germline, CDR1 is MDHEN and CDR2 SYDVKM. CDR3: CASTGTPTYEQYF. CDR3 nucleotide sequence: TGTGCCAGCACTGGGACACCGACCTACGAGCAGTACTTC.

This clone occurred a few times. The chain recombines TRBV4-1 with TRBJ2-3, with D tentatively TRBD1 (7 bases). The V end was cut by 1 base, the J end by 0 bases, with 11 bases between. Looked up from germline, CDR1 is MGHRA and CDR2 is YSYEKL. There are 16 residues in the CDR3. In DNA, the CDR3 is TGCGCCAGCAGCCAAGCGACAGGGACTAGCACAGATACGCAGTATTTT. Protein sequence: CASSQATGTSTDTQYF.

This clone was observed a handful of times. The rearrangement uses TRBV10-3 and TRBJ2-3; D is perhaps TRBD2 (6 bases). V was shortened by 10 bases and J by 1 base, with 12 bases between the two germline ends. This CDR3 is built from 13 residues. Germline CDR1 is ENHRY and CDR2 is SYGVKD. CDR3 sequence: CATRDSGTDTQYF. CDR3 nucleotide sequence: TGTGCCACTAGGGACTCTGGCACAGATACGCAGTATTTT.

This clone has a handful of counts. The V and J genes are TRBV18 and TRBJ2-7; D possibly corresponds to TRBD2 (5 bases). In germline, CDR1 is KGHSH, CDR2 LQKENI. The V and J ends lost 2 bases and 3 bases respectively, with 11 bases between them. The CDR3 length is 14 residues. The CDR3 protein is CASSPSTGYYEQYF. CDR3 bases: TGTGCCAGCTCACCATCGACGGGGTACTACGAGCAGTACTTC.